This T cell receptor (beta chain) was sequenced in a study of regulatory T cells in long-lasting Graves disease. Study in general: Over 5 years on antithyroid drugs plus positive TSH receptor antibodies marked Graves' disease as persistent.

Construction of TCR beta libraries relied on iRepertoire HTBI primers and on Arm-PCR targeting CDR3 regions. TCRdb reprocessed the multiplex PCR reads with MiXCR, giving one entry per CDR3 protein. This table holds 650,000 to 700,000 distinct CDR3 sequences, about 30% found once. A word on this clonotype: Its antigen remains unknown.

Indicated time point: persistent/refractory GD, antithyroid drugs over 5 years with positive TRAb. With RNA extracted from PBMCs as input, the TCR library was made. Trimming cost V 9 bases and J 0 bases; bases outside gene matches: 8. The CDR3 spans 15 residues. Looked up from germline, CDR1 is MGHDK and CDR2 is SYGVNS. Study conclusions and caveats: TRBV28 was favored in persistent disease, as were TRBJ1-2 and TRBJ2-5. Lower TCR diversity was seen in persistent Graves' patients than in newly diagnosed ones. Fewer public clonotypes were shared by new patients (around 960) than by persistent patients (fewer than 3,000).

The receptor's source is a female donor with Graves disease. This rearrangement joins TRBV25-1 to TRBJ2-1; TRBD2 agrees at 7 bases. Sequenced material: peripheral blood mononuclear cells (PBMCs), taken when the disease was refractory, from a patient treated with antithyroid drugs. CDR3 coding DNA: TGTGCCAGGGGCCGAAGCGGGGTCTCCTACAATGAGCAGTTCTTC. Amino acids: CARGRSGVSYNEQFF. Full variable domain (rest looked up from reference TRBV25-1 and TRBJ2-1): EADIYQTPRYLVIGTGKKITLECSQTMGHDKMYWYQQDPGMELHLIHYSYGVNSTEKGDLSSESTVSRIRTEHFPLTLESARPSHTSQYLCARGRSGVSYNEQFFGPGTRLTVL.